The 18 T cell receptor beta chains given below trace back to one sample, sequenced in a study of blood T cell repertoires in COVID-19. The table came from immunoSEQ multiplex PCR; TCRdb's copy has only in-frame clones and leaves some out. Of about 230,000 clones listed, around 83% are singletons. The sequenced sample consisted of peripheral blood. The receptor set was obtained from a woman in her thirties or forties who had recovered from COVID-19.

The V and J genes are TRBV20-1 and TRBJ2-7; TRBD1 aligns across 7 bases. The CDR3 is 15 residues long. Germline CDR1 and CDR2: DFQATT and SNEGSKA (reference sequence). Trimming took 3 bases from V and 3 from J; bases not matched to a gene: 11. CDR3 protein: CSASHLRQGLYEQYF. The CDR3 DNA reads as TGCAGTGCTAGTCATTTAAGACAGGGCCTCTACGAGCAGTACTTC.

The chain links TRBV5-1 to TRBJ2-5; 10 bases are a match to TRBD1. The CDR3 length is 17 residues. Germline values: CDR1 SGHRS, CDR2 YFSETQ. With 1 base clipped from V and 4 bases from J, the junction kept 10 bases outside the gene matches. The chain's CDR3 is CASSLPGQGLSGETQYF. Here the CDR3 DNA reads TGCGCCAGCAGCTTGCCGGGACAGGGGCTTTCGGGAGAGACCCAGTACTTC.

V usage is TRBV6-2 or TRBV6-3 and J usage is TRBJ2-7, with D possibly matching TRBD1 (6 bases). The length of the CDR3 is 12 residues. The V end was cut by 5 bases, the J end by 3 bases, with 8 bases between. CDR1 MNHEY and CDR2 SVGEGT come from the germline V gene. CDR3 nucleotide sequence: TGTGCCAGCAGTGGACAGAACTACGAGCAGTACTTC. It encodes CASSGQNYEQYF.

The chain joins TRBV5-1 to TRBJ2-3, with 10 bases identical to TRBD2. This CDR3 is built from 16 residues. Unmatched junction bases numbered 1, after V lost 0 bases and J lost 0 bases. Germline CDR1 SGHRS, CDR2 YFSETQ. This CDR3 reads CASSLGTSGSTDTQYF. In DNA form, the CDR3 reads TGCGCCAGCAGCTTGGGGACTAGCGGTAGCACAGATACGCAGTATTTT.

The chain carries TRBV4-2 and TRBJ1-1; the D is unclear. CDR3 length: 16 residues. The V end was cut by 1 base, the J end by 1 base, with 13 bases between. Germline V gene sequence: CDR1 LGHNA, CDR2 YNFKEQ. DNA of the CDR3: TGTGCCAGCAGCCAAGTCTACCAAAGTGGGAACACTGAAGCTTTCTTT. As protein: CASSQVYQSGNTEAFF.

CDR3 sequence reads: CAWSSGGLNEQFF. DNA of the CDR3: TGTGCCTGGAGTAGCGGGGGTTTAAATGAGCAGTTCTTC. The V call is TRBV30, the J call TRBJ2-1, with 8 bases aligning to TRBD2. The length of the CDR3 is 13 residues. The V gene end was trimmed by 2 bases and the J gene end by 7 bases; junction bases not matched to a gene: 4. Germline V lookup: CDR1 GTSNPN, CDR2 SVGIG (reference sequence).

This rearrangement joins TRBV18 to TRBJ1-1, with 9 bases fitting TRBD1. The J segment lost 4 bases and the V segment lost 3 bases, leaving 3 bases of the junction unmatched. The CDR3 is 14 residues long. The germline gives CDR1 KGHSH, CDR2 LQKENI. The CDR3 region has the DNA TGTGCCAGCTCACCGACAGGGGGACGCACTGAAGCTTTCTTT. Protein: CASSPTGGRTEAFF.

The chain employs TRBV7-3 and TRBJ2-7; 8 positions match TRBD1. The CDR3 consists of 15 residues. Germline V gives CDR1 SGHTA, CDR2 FQGTGA. The J segment lost 6 bases and the V segment lost 6 bases, leaving 13 bases of the junction unmatched. In nucleotides, the CDR3 is TGTGCCAGCAGTCTAGGACAGGGCCTTGAGGGCGAGCAGTACTTC. Residues: CASSLGQGLEGEQYF.

This chain connects TRBV5-4 to TRBJ2-1; TRBD2 agrees at 14 bases. The V gene end was trimmed by 0 bases and the J gene end by 8 bases; junction bases not matched to a gene: 13. Germline V gene lookup returns CDR1 SGHNT and CDR2 YYREEE (reference sequence). CDR3 size: 19 residues. The CDR3 sequence is CASSLGLTSGGAALDEQFF. In DNA form, the CDR3 reads TGTGCCAGCAGCTTGGGGTTGACTAGCGGGGGGGCCGCTCTGGATGAGCAGTTCTTC.

The chain carries TRBV21-1 and TRBJ1-5. TRBV21-1 corresponds to a pseudogene. There are 16 residues in the CDR3. This CDR3 reads CCNYYHRGGGNQPQHF. The CDR3, as DNA: TGCTGCAACTACTATCACCGAGGGGGGGGTAATCAGCCCCAGCATTTT.

The V gene is TRBV11-3, the J gene TRBJ2-7; D uncertain. Trimming cost V 0 bases and J 0 bases, with 18 bases left between them. CDR3 length equals 18 residues. The germline V gene encodes CDR1 SGHNT and CDR2 YENEEA. The chain's CDR3 is CASSLEFLGSGSSYEQYF. CDR3 nucleotides: TGTGCCAGCAGCTTAGAGTTTCTAGGCAGTGGAAGCTCCTACGAGCAGTACTTC.

The chain joins TRBV28 to TRBJ1-1; no clear D. CDR3 length: 12 residues. The V end lost 6 bases, the J end lost 0 bases, and 5 bases lay between the germline ends. The germline CDR1 and CDR2 sequences are MDHEN and SYDVKM. The CDR3 spells CASSRMNTEAFF. The DNA for the CDR3 is TGTGCCAGCAGCAGAATGAACACTGAAGCTTTCTTT.

The V gene is TRBV9, the J gene TRBJ2-7; 8 nucleotides match TRBD1. With V trimmed by 0 bases and J by 0 bases, 2 bases remained unmatched. CDR1 and CDR2 from the germline V gene are SGDLS and YYNGEE. The CDR3 is 15 residues long. CDR3 coding DNA: TGTGCCAGCAGCGTAGGACAGGGGATCTCCTACGAGCAGTACTTC. Amino acid sequence: CASSVGQGISYEQYF.

The rearrangement uses TRBV5-1 and TRBJ1-3; D ambiguous. The CDR3 loop spans 15 amino acids. CDR1 and CDR2 from the germline V gene are SGHRS and YFSETQ. With 0 bases removed from V and 2 bases from J, the gap between germline ends came to 9 bases. CDR3 sequence (DNA): TGCGCCAGCAGCTTGGTGGAGGGAGCTGGAAACACCATATATTTT. This encodes CASSLVEGAGNTIYF.

This clone turned up a few times. V is TRBV28 and J is TRBJ1-2; no clear D. The CDR3 loop spans 13 amino acids. The V gene lost 5 bases and the J gene lost 4 bases, with 11 bases spanning the gap. Germline V lookup: CDR1 MDHEN, CDR2 SYDVKM. In DNA, the CDR3 is TGTGCCAGCAGTCTCGAGAGCTCCTATGGCTACACCTTC. It specifies CASSLESSYGYTF.

CDR3 region: CASSYSIAGFNEQFF. The CDR3 DNA reads as TGTGCCAGCAGTTACTCAATAGCGGGTTTCAATGAGCAGTTCTTC. This chain links TRBV6-2 or TRBV6-3 with TRBJ2-1; 7 bases fit TRBD2. Germline V gene sequence: CDR1 MNHEY, CDR2 SVGEGT. The CDR3 has 15 amino acids. With 0 bases clipped from V and 6 bases from J, the junction kept 5 bases outside the gene matches.

The chain recombines TRBV2 with TRBJ1-4; D uncertain. Per the germline V gene, CDR1 is SNHLY and CDR2 is FYNNEI. V dropped 1 base and J dropped 11 bases, with 11 bases sitting between them. The CDR3 is 13 residues long. For the CDR3, the DNA is TGTGCCAGCAGTGAAGGGGAGGGAACTAAACTGTTTTTT. Protein: CASSEGEGTKLFF.

The chain uses TRBV25-1 and TRBJ1-2; 9 bases fit TRBD1. From germline, CDR1 is MGHDK and CDR2 SYGVNS. CDR3 size: 14 residues. V shed 3 bases and J 8 bases; nucleotides not matched to a gene: 7. DNA for the CDR3: TGTGCCAGCAGTGATGACAGGGGGGCGGTAGGCTACACCTTC. Protein sequence: CASSDDRGAVGYTF.